One sample yielded the 18 T cell receptor beta chains listed below, sequenced in a study of regulatory T cells in long-lasting Graves disease. The time point is: newly diagnosed GD, antithyroid drugs for less than 3 months. From PBMCs, RNA was extracted and then used to make the TCR library. TCR beta libraries were built with iRepertoire HTBI primers and Arm-PCR of CDR3 regions. TCRdb used MiXCR to reprocess the multiplex PCR reads, holding one entry per CDR3 protein. This sample yields about 240,000 distinct CDR3 sequences, of which 20% to 25% are seen a single time; 11% to 15% belongs to the top ten. This specimen consisted of peripheral blood mononuclear cells (PBMCs), obtained at new diagnosis, from a patient treated with antithyroid drugs. The receptors shown here come from a female donor with Graves disease.

This clonotype was counted ten times or more. The chain has TRBV11-3 and TRBJ2-5; 10 bases map to TRBD1. Germline-derived CDR1 and CDR2 are SGHNT and YENEEA. V gave up 5 bases and J gave up 4 bases; unmatched junction bases: 7. The CDR3 is made up of 15 amino acids. The CDR3 protein is CASSQGGQGRETQYF. CDR3 nucleotides: TGTGCCAGCAGCCAGGGGGGACAGGGGAGAGAGACCCAGTACTTC.

This chain links TRBV7-2 with TRBJ1-2; perhaps TRBD1 as D (5 bases). Germline V gene sequence: CDR1 SGHTA, CDR2 FQGNSA. V was shortened by 1 base and J by 6 bases, with 12 bases between the two germline ends. This CDR3 is built from 14 residues. CDR3 bases: TGTGCCAGCAGCTTAGGGGGGAGTGAAAATGGCTACACCTTC. Its protein product is CASSLGGSENGYTF.

At least ten counts were recorded for this clonotype. The rearrangement links TRBV2 to TRBJ2-7; 8 positions agree with TRBD2. Trimming removed 6 bases from V and 0 bases from J; junction bases left unmatched: 7. The CDR3 covers 15 residues. Germline lookup yields CDR1 SNHLY and CDR2 FYNNEI. The CDR3 DNA reads as TGTGCCAGCAGGGTACTAGCGGCATACTCCTACGAGCAGTACTTC. Its protein is CASRVLAAYSYEQYF.

This clonotype was counted at least ten times. The chain combines TRBV7-2 with TRBJ2-1, with TRBD2 matching over 11 bases. The J segment lost 8 bases and the V segment lost 8 bases, leaving 2 bases of the junction unmatched. The CDR3 has 12 residues. CDR1 and CDR2 (germline): SGHTA, FQGNSA. CDR3 sequence (DNA): TGTGCCAGCGGGACTAGCGGTGATGAGCAGTTCTTC. It encodes CASGTSGDEQFF.

About this clonotype: It differs at one base from a far larger clone, so likely a read error. V and J are TRBV10-3 and TRBJ2-1; D call uncertain. Trimming took 5 bases from V and 2 from J, leaving 10 bases between them. CDR1 is ENHRY, CDR2 SYGVKD, per germline. This CDR3 contains 14 residues. The CDR3 sequence: CAISYNGAYNEQFF. CDR3 in DNA: TGTGCCATCAGTTACAATGGGGCCTACAATGAGCAGTTCTTC.

This clonotype was recorded a few times. The chain is built from TRBV20-1 and TRBJ1-2; D perhaps matches TRBD1 (6 bases). This CDR3 region has 13 residues. Trimming cost V 5 bases and J 4 bases, with 14 bases left between them. Germline V gives CDR1 DFQATT, CDR2 SNEGSKA (reference sequence). The CDR3 region is CSAFTTGAYGYTF. For the CDR3, the DNA is TGCAGTGCTTTTACGACAGGCGCCTATGGCTACACCTTC.

The sample holds many counts of this clonotype. The gene calls are TRBV18 and TRBJ2-7; unclear D gene. The germline V gene has CDR1 KGHSH and CDR2 LQKENI. V shed 2 bases and J shed 5 bases, with 10 bases lying between them. The CDR3 is 13 residues long. CDR3 sequence reads: CASSPKGPDEQYF. As DNA, the CDR3 is TGTGCCAGCTCACCAAAGGGTCCCGACGAGCAGTACTTC.

The chain combines TRBV6-2 or TRBV6-3 with TRBJ1-4; D is perhaps TRBD1 (6 bases). Trimming removed 4 bases at V and 8 bases at J, with 17 bases between. The CDR3 covers 15 residues. Looked up from germline, CDR1 is MNHEY and CDR2 is SVGEGT. CDR3 bases: TGTGCCAGCAGTTCCGCTCGCGGGGGCCGGGAAAAACTGTTTTTT. Protein: CASSSARGGREKLFF.

As for this clonotype: This may come from a read error, since a much larger clone is one base off. The CDR3 region is CASSLDTPEKLSF. The CDR3 DNA is TGTGCCAGCAGTTTGGACACTCCCGAAAAACTGTCTTTT. V usage is TRBV12-3 or TRBV12-4 and J usage is TRBJ1-4; tentatively, D is TRBD1 (5 bases). The CDR3 covers 13 residues.

The table lists this clonotype with a count of one. The chain has TRBV7-9 and TRBJ1-4; 9 bases line up with TRBD1. This CDR3 comprises 15 residues. Germline CDR1 and CDR2: SEHNR and FQNEAQ (reference sequence). Trimming cost V 5 bases and J 7 bases; bases outside gene matches: 8. CDR3 sequence reads: CASSDPGQGGEKLFF. The CDR3 nucleotides read TGTGCCAGCAGCGACCCGGGACAGGGTGGTGAAAAACTGTTTTTT.

This clonotype was observed a handful of times. The chain combines TRBV5-8 with TRBJ2-5; TRBD2 matches 9 bases. The V and J ends lost 5 bases and 0 bases, in that order; junction bases with no gene match: 11. CDR1 and CDR2 from the germline V gene are SGHTS and YDEGEE. The CDR3 loop spans 17 amino acids. The CDR3 reads CASRGRLAANYQETQYF. The CDR3 DNA is TGTGCCAGCAGGGGGCGACTAGCGGCTAACTACCAAGAGACCCAGTACTTC. The full variable domain, rest sourced from reference TRBV5-8 and TRBJ2-5, is EAGVTQSPTHLIKTRGQQATLRCSPISGHTSVYWYQQALGLGLQFLLWYDEGEERNRGNFPPRFSGRQFPNYSSELNVNALELEDSALYLCASRGRLAANYQETQYFGPGTRLLVL.

As to this clonotype: Just one base apart from a much larger clone, this may be a read error. A read error is likely, as this CDR3 ends without the conserved phenylalanine or tryptophan. The V and J genes are TRBV5-8 and TRBJ2-6; D gene uncertain. The V end was cut by 4 bases, the J end by 0 bases, with 17 bases between. The CDR3 has 18 residues. CDR1 is SGHTS, CDR2 YDEGEE, per germline. CDR3 loop: CASSMVPLLSSGANVLTY. In nucleotides, the CDR3 is TGTGCCAGCAGCATGGTTCCACTACTTAGCTCTGGGGCCAACGTCCTGACTTAC.

This clonotype showed up many times. CDR3 amino acids: CASSPQPGGDNEQFF. The DNA for the CDR3 is TGTGCCAGCAGTCCCCAGCCCGGGGGGGACAATGAGCAGTTCTTC. This chain uses TRBV12-3 or TRBV12-4 with TRBJ2-1; 8 bases agree with TRBD2. The V gene end was trimmed by 5 bases and the J gene end by 5 bases; junction bases not matched to a gene: 8. CDR3 length equals 15 residues.

This clonotype was recorded a few times. The genes are TRBV5-6 and TRBJ1-5, with D uncertain. The V gene's germline CDR1 is SGHDT and CDR2 YYEEEE. Trimming took 3 bases from V and 5 from J, leaving 12 bases between them. CDR3 length: 14 residues. CDR3 coding DNA: TGTGCCAGCAGCTGCGTTTCATGTGATCAGCCCCAGCATTTT. Translated, it gives CASSCVSCDQPQHF. The full variable domain, in which reference TRBV5-6 and TRBJ1-5 provide the parts outside the CDR3, is DAGVTQSPTHLIKTRGQQVTLRCSPKSGHDTVSWYQQALGQGPQFIFQYYEEEERQRGNFPDRFSGHQFPNYSSELNVNALLLGDSALYLCASSCVSCDQPQHFGDGTRLSIL.

This clonotype was detected ten times or more. This chain connects TRBV20-1 to TRBJ2-1; the D gene could be TRBD1 or TRBD2 (6 bases each). The CDR3 length is 11 residues. Trimming removed 5 bases at V and 10 bases at J, with 12 bases between. From germline, CDR1 is DFQATT and CDR2 SNEGSKA (reference sequence). The CDR3 region has the DNA TGCAGTGCTTGGGGGGCTGGGGAGCAGTTCTTC. Encoded protein: CSAWGAGEQFF.

The CDR3 spells CASSYRRGQSYNSPLHF. The CDR3 DNA reads TGTGCCAGCAGTTACAGAAGGGGGCAGTCCTATAATTCACCCCTCCACTTT. The chain combines TRBV6-5 with TRBJ1-6; TRBD1 aligns across 7 bases. Trimming at V came to 2 bases and at J to 1 base, leaving 5 bases not matched to a gene. The CDR3 consists of 17 residues. Germline CDR1 MNHEY, CDR2 SVGAGI.

The sample holds many counts of this clonotype. The J gene is TRBJ1-5, the V gene TRBV20-1; no reliable D call. CDR3 length equals 13 residues. The germline gives CDR1 DFQATT, CDR2 SNEGSKA (reference sequence). V was clipped by 6 bases and J by 4 bases, with 13 bases between them. The CDR3 spells CSAQERKNQPQHF. The CDR3 nucleotides read TGCAGTGCCCAAGAACGGAAGAATCAGCCCCAGCATTTT.

There are many counts of this clonotype. The chain combines TRBV2 with TRBJ2-7; D is possibly TRBD1 (5 bases). V lost 7 bases, J lost 3 bases, and 10 bases lay in between. This CDR3 comprises 12 residues. Germline CDR1 SNHLY, CDR2 FYNNEI. The DNA for the CDR3 is TGTGCCAGCAAGGACACTTACTACGAGCAGTACTTC. Protein product: CASKDTYYEQYF.